The 26 T cell receptor beta chains below were found in one sample sequenced in a study of PD-L1 blockade in urothelial cancer. Profiling relied on immunoSEQ multiplex PCR, and the TCRdb table lists in-frame clones only, not all of them. The sample shows roughly 63,000 clones, about four fifths of them seen only once. Time point defined: pretreatment peripheral blood. The sample was PBMCs, taken around atezolizumab (anti-PD-L1) treatment. These receptors were obtained from a man between 65 and 85 years old with urothelial cancer.

The chain couples TRBV2 to TRBJ1-2; 7 bases are a match to TRBD1. From germline, CDR1 is SNHLY and CDR2 FYNNEI. Germline trimming cut 0 bases from V and 6 bases from J; bases unmatched to any gene: 4. The CDR3 has 14 residues. The CDR3 DNA follows: TGTGCCAGCAGTGAAGCGACAGGGAACGATGGCTACACCTTC. Translation: CASSEATGNDGYTF.

This clone was recorded once. This chain joins TRBV5-6 and TRBJ2-7; 11 bases agree with TRBD2. The CDR3 is made up of 15 amino acids. Per the germline V gene, CDR1 is SGHDT and CDR2 is YYEEEE. V lost 4 bases and J lost 3; bases outside the gene matches: 6. The CDR3 is CASSPLTSGGYEQYF. In DNA, the CDR3 is TGTGCCAGCAGCCCGTTAACTAGCGGGGGCTACGAGCAGTACTTC. The variable domain in full, completed from reference TRBV5-6 and TRBJ2-7, reads DAGVTQSPTHLIKTRGQQVTLRCSPKSGHDTVSWYQQALGQGPQFIFQYYEEEERQRGNFPDRFSGHQFPNYSSELNVNALLLGDSALYLCASSPLTSGGYEQYFGPGTRLTVT.

The chain employs TRBV11-2 and TRBJ1-1; D is possibly TRBD1 (5 bases). Looked up from germline, CDR1 is SGHAT and CDR2 is FQNNGV. V was clipped by 2 bases and J by 3 bases, with 10 bases between them. This CDR3 region has 14 residues. DNA for the CDR3: TGTGCCAGCAGCTTATCAGGGCACGACACTGAAGCTTTCTTT. Translated: CASSLSGHDTEAFF.

The CDR3 sequence: CATSRGLGSNEKLFF. The CDR3 bases are TGTGCCACCAGCAGAGGGCTCGGGTCTAATGAAAAACTGTTTTTT. This chain joins TRBV15 and TRBJ1-4; D unclear. CDR1 and CDR2 (germline): LNHNV, YYDKDF (reference sequence). The CDR3 covers 15 residues. V dropped 1 base and J dropped 3 bases, with 9 bases sitting between them. The variable domain in full, with the rest retrieved from reference TRBV15 and TRBJ1-4, is DAMVIQNPRYQVTQFGKPVTLSCSQTLNHNVMYWYQQKSSQAPKLLFHYYDKDFNNEADTPDNFQSRRPNTSFCFLDIRSPGLGDTAMYLCATSRGLGSNEKLFFGSGTQLSVL.

This sequence joins TRBV5-6 and TRBJ2-3, with a weak D call TRBD2 (6 bases). The germline V and J ends were trimmed by 3 bases and 12 bases, with 14 bases remaining between them. The CDR3 is 12 residues long. Germline V lookup: CDR1 SGHDT, CDR2 YYEEEE. CDR3 sequence: CASSWGDGGQYF. CDR3 in DNA: TGTGCCAGCAGCTGGGGGGACGGGGGACAGTATTTT.

The J gene is TRBJ2-1, the V gene TRBV4-1; 13 positions agree with TRBD2. CDR1 is MGHRA, CDR2 YSYEKL, per germline. Trimming cost V 5 bases and J 3 bases; bases outside gene matches: 7. The CDR3 length is 17 residues. The CDR3 nucleotides are TGCGCCAGCAGCTTAACCCGGACTAGCGGGGGCTACAATGAGCAGTTCTTC. Its translation: CASSLTRTSGGYNEQFF.

This chain connects TRBV27 to TRBJ2-6; no clear D gene. V dropped 3 bases and J dropped 4 bases, with 10 bases sitting between them. This CDR3 has 15 amino acids. The V gene's germline CDR1 is MNHEY and CDR2 SMNVEV (reference sequence). For the CDR3, the DNA is TGTGCCAGCAGTTTCCTTCACGCGGGGGCCAACGTCCTGACTTTC. Protein product: CASSFLHAGANVLTF.

The CDR3 protein is CASRVTGGGETQYF. For the CDR3, the DNA is TGTGCCAGCAGAGTTACAGGGGGCGGTGAGACCCAGTACTTC. The V and J genes are TRBV6-6 and TRBJ2-5; 9 bases align to TRBD1. The J segment lost 5 bases and the V segment lost 6 bases, leaving 7 bases of the junction unmatched. The V gene's germline CDR1 is MNHNY and CDR2 SVGAGI (reference sequence). CDR3 length equals 14 residues.

The CDR3 loop reads CASSPGGQEQYF. CDR3 coding DNA: TGTGCCAGCAGTCCCGGGGGGCAAGAGCAGTACTTC. This chain joins TRBV28 and TRBJ2-7; TRBD2 is a possible D gene (7 bases). CDR1 is MDHEN, CDR2 SYDVKM, per germline. V was trimmed by 5 bases and J by 7 bases, leaving 12 bases between them. The CDR3 totals 12 residues.

The CDR3 DNA is TGCAGCGTTACCTCGACAGGGGCGGATGGCTACACCTTC. It yields the protein CSVTSTGADGYTF. The rearrangement joins TRBV29-1 to TRBJ1-2; 8 bases agree with TRBD1. The CDR3 has 13 amino acids. Germline CDR1 and CDR2: SQVTM and ANQGSEA. V was pared by 5 bases and J by 6 bases, with 8 bases of the junction left unmatched.

V gene TRBV4-2 combines with J gene TRBJ1-2, with 11 bases lining up with TRBD1. CDR3 length equals 16 residues. Germline V lookup: CDR1 LGHNA, CDR2 YNFKEQ. Trimming removed 5 bases from V and 2 bases from J; junction bases left unmatched: 7. The CDR3 DNA reads as TGTGCCAGCAGCTTTCTCGGACAGGGGGCAAACTATGGCTACACCTTC. This gives the protein CASSFLGQGANYGYTF.

The rearrangement uses TRBV27 and TRBJ2-7, with a possible D match to TRBD1 (5 bases). V was cut by 5 bases and J by 6 bases, with 14 bases left in between. This CDR3 is 13 amino acids long. Germline CDR1 MNHEY, CDR2 SMNVEV (reference sequence). The CDR3: CASSPQARVEQYF. CDR3 DNA: TGTGCCAGCAGTCCCCAGGCCAGGGTCGAGCAGTACTTC.

This chain's CDR3 is CASSKSSGRATNEQFF. Written as DNA, the CDR3 is TGTGCCAGCAGCAAGTCTAGCGGGAGGGCCACAAATGAGCAGTTCTTC. The gene calls are TRBV5-4 and TRBJ2-1; TRBD2 matches at 12 bases. The length of the CDR3 is 16 residues. The germline gives CDR1 SGHNT, CDR2 YYREEE (reference sequence). Losses at the gene ends were 4 bases for V and 7 bases for J; bases not matched to a gene: 9. Based on the CDR3 plus reference TRBV5-4 and TRBJ2-1, the full variable domain is ETGVTQSPTHLIKTRGQQVTLRCSSQSGHNTVSWYQQALGQGPQFIFQYYREEENGRGNFPPRFSGLQFPNYSSELNVNALELDDSALYLCASSKSSGRATNEQFFGPGTRLTVL.

The chain has TRBV5-1 and TRBJ1-1; TRBD1 agrees at 8 bases. CDR1 is SGHRS, CDR2 YFSETQ, per germline. This CDR3 comprises 16 residues. The ends lost 0 bases at V and 1 base at J; junction bases unmatched: 5. CDR3 sequence: CASSLAPGTGNTEAFF. CDR3 sequence (DNA): TGCGCCAGCAGCTTGGCACCCGGGACAGGGAACACTGAAGCTTTCTTT.

The chain joins TRBV21-1 to TRBJ2-7; the listed D gene, TRBD1, was not tested against the DNA. TRBV21-1 is a pseudogene. The CDR3 sequence is 17 residues long. CDR3 coding DNA: TGTGCCAGCAACTTGCGTCTTCCGGGACAGGGATCCTACGAGCAGTACTTC. Its protein product is CASNLRLPGQGSYEQYF.

The chain joins TRBV5-4 to TRBJ2-1; D perhaps matches TRBD2 (6 bases). Trimming cost V 0 bases and J 3 bases, with 13 bases left between them. The CDR3 is 16 amino acids. Germline V lookup: CDR1 SGHNT, CDR2 YYREEE (reference sequence). Here the CDR3 DNA reads TGTGCCAGCAGCTTGGCTGGGGGAGGAAACTACAATGAGCAGTTCTTC. Translation: CASSLAGGGNYNEQFF.

This chain links TRBV6-1 with TRBJ1-1; D is unresolved. The CDR3 runs to 13 residues. Germline CDR1 reads MNHNS; CDR2 reads SASEGT. The V and J ends lost 4 bases and 0 bases respectively, with 6 bases between them. The CDR3 DNA reads TGTGCCAGCAGTGGCCAGATGAACACTGAAGCTTTCTTT. Its protein is CASSGQMNTEAFF.

V usage is TRBV7-2 and J usage is TRBJ1-1; 10 bases are a match to TRBD1. Germline lookup yields CDR1 SGHTA and CDR2 FQGNSA. The ends lost 6 bases at V and 5 bases at J; junction bases unmatched: 9. The CDR3 spans 15 residues. Here the CDR3 DNA reads TGTGCCAGCAGACCCCATGGACAGGGGGGGACTGAAGCTTTCTTT. It is translated as CASRPHGQGGTEAFF.

V usage is TRBV5-1 and J usage is TRBJ2-3; 10 nucleotides match TRBD2. The V gene's germline CDR1 is SGHRS and CDR2 YFSETQ. The CDR3 loop spans 15 amino acids. The ends lost 4 bases at V and 4 bases at J; junction bases unmatched: 6. The chain's CDR3 is CASSRSGGEADTQYF. The CDR3 DNA reads TGCGCCAGCAGCAGGAGCGGGGGGGAGGCAGATACGCAGTATTTT.

The sample holds one count of this clone. The CDR3 loop reads CATTTGQGGTGQPQHF. DNA for the CDR3: TGTGCCACAACTACCGGACAGGGGGGCACAGGGCAGCCCCAGCATTTT. This chain joins TRBV19 and TRBJ1-5, with 10 bases identical to TRBD1. The CDR3 covers 16 residues. The J segment lost 7 bases and the V segment lost 10 bases, leaving 16 bases of the junction unmatched. Germline lookup yields CDR1 LNHDA and CDR2 SQIVND (reference sequence). Based on the CDR3 plus reference TRBV19 and TRBJ1-5, the full variable domain is DGGITQSPKYLFRKEGQNVTLSCEQNLNHDAMYWYRQDPGQGLRLIYYSQIVNDFQKGDIAEGYSVSREKKESFPLTVTSAQKNPTAFYLCATTTGQGGTGQPQHFGDGTRLSIL.

V and J are TRBV19 and TRBJ2-1; 11 bases map to TRBD2. The V and J ends lost 1 base and 6 bases, in that order; junction bases with no gene match: 8. Germline V gives CDR1 LNHDA, CDR2 SQIVND (reference sequence). The CDR3 spans 17 residues. In DNA, the CDR3 is TGTGCCAGTAGTATAGGGCCTAGCGGGAGGTATAGCAATGAGCAGTTCTTC. It translates to CASSIGPSGRYSNEQFF.

This clone appeared once. CDR3 loop: CASSLGFGGAAVNNEQFF. In DNA form, the CDR3 reads TGTGCCAGCAGCTTAGGGTTCGGTGGGGCAGCCGTTAACAATGAGCAGTTCTTC. This chain links TRBV7-9 with TRBJ2-1, with D tentatively TRBD1 (5 bases). Germline V gene lookup returns CDR1 SEHNR and CDR2 FQNEAQ (reference sequence). The germline V and J ends were trimmed by 1 base and 5 bases, with 21 bases remaining between them. This CDR3 region has 18 residues. Full variable domain (rest looked up from reference TRBV7-9 and TRBJ2-1): DTGVSQNPRHKITKRGQNVTFRCDPISEHNRLYWYRQTLGQGPEFLTYFQNEAQLEKSRLLSDRFSAERPKGSFSTLEIQRTEQGDSAMYLCASSLGFGGAAVNNEQFFGPGTRLTVL.

The chain recombines TRBV12-2 with TRBJ1-5; the D segment call TRBD1 is taken from the table without a DNA check. TRBV12-2 is assigned pseudogene status. This CDR3 comprises 18 residues. CDR3 in DNA: TGTGCAAGTCGCTTACCCCAAGAGAGGGGGCAGATCAATCAGCCCCAGCATTTT. Protein: CASRLPQERGQINQPQHF.

The V and J genes are TRBV6-9 and TRBJ2-7; D is unresolved. The V and J ends lost 4 bases and 7 bases respectively, with 8 bases between them. Germline lookup yields CDR1 MNHGY and CDR2 SVAAGI. CDR3 size: 11 residues. CDR3 in amino acids: CASSSQWEQYF. The CDR3 DNA is TGTGCCAGCAGTTCCCAGTGGGAGCAGTACTTC.

The V call is TRBV10-3, the J call TRBJ2-7; D might be TRBD1 (6 bases). The V end was cut by 6 bases, the J end by 5 bases, with 14 bases between. The CDR3 runs 13 residues. The germline V gene encodes CDR1 ENHRY and CDR2 SYGVKD. The CDR3 reads CAIRPGEPHEQYF. In DNA form, the CDR3 reads TGTGCCATCAGGCCAGGGGAACCCCACGAGCAGTACTTC.

J is TRBJ1-5 and V is TRBV2; TRBD1 matches at 7 bases. V dropped 6 bases and J dropped 7; count of bases not matched to a gene: 6. Per germline, CDR1 SNHLY and CDR2 FYNNEI. There are 13 residues in the CDR3. The CDR3 is CASRNRDSQPQHF. The CDR3 bases are TGTGCCAGCAGAAACCGGGACAGCCAGCCCCAGCATTTT.